This T cell receptor beta chain was obtained from a study of blood T cell repertoires in COVID-19. This CDR3 spans 12 amino acids. The germline gives CDR1 MGHDK, CDR2 SYGVNS. V was trimmed by 7 bases and J by 2 bases, leaving 8 bases between them. Sequencing used immunoSEQ multiplex PCR; TCRdb keeps in-frame clones, though not all of them. The sample has roughly 88,000 clones; about 90% are singletons. In this sample, this clone turned up once. This TCR derives from a woman in her fifties or sixties in a cohort sampled during active COVID-19. J is TRBJ1-1 and V is TRBV25-1, with D tentatively TRBD1 (6 bases). The sequencing sample was made of peripheral blood. The CDR3 spells CASTGVNTEAFF. The CDR3 DNA is TGTGCCAGCACAGGGGTTAACACTGAAGCTTTCTTT.